These T cell receptor beta chains were read from a single sample in a study of T cell repertoires in cytomegalovirus infection. TCRdb reprocessed the reads via MiXCR and lists one record per CDR3 protein. The sample consists of approximately 910,000 distinct CDR3 sequences, less than 35% of them appearing once. Their antigen targets remain unknown. Sequences were derived from cultured CD8+ T cells from PBMCs, sampled from culture after CMV antigen stimulation. These receptor sequences come from a human donor in good health (CMV status not recorded). Some clones in this sample may be carry-over from other donors' samples. CDR3s include the opening cysteine and the closing phenylalanine or tryptophan. A D gene is named only where the DNA matches it firmly. For some rows the clone size is stated as once, few or many, or as a class when expanded; others skip it.

size | D | J | V | CDR3 | DNA
. | . | TRBJ2-1 | TRBV12-3/TRBV12-4 | CASSTAAEQFF | TGTGCCAGCAGTACCGCCGCGGAGCAGTTCTTC
. | . | TRBJ2-1 | TRBV5-8 | CASCRGQSSYNEQFF | TGTGCCAGCTGCCGGGGACAAAGCTCCTACAATGAGCAGTTCTTC
. | . | TRBJ2-1 | TRBV9 | CASSPPSGSGYNEQFF | TGTGCCAGCAGCCCCCCCTCCGGATCGGGCTACAATGAGCAGTTCTTC
. | . | TRBJ2-1 | TRBV6-1 | CATSPGAGRGEQFF | TGTGCCACCTCCCCCGGGGCCGGTAGGGGCGAGCAGTTCTTC
. | TRBD1 | TRBJ2-7 | TRBV5-4 | CASSLSTGTGGSYEQYF | TGTGCCAGCAGCCTCTCGACCGGGACAGGGGGATCTTACGAGCAGTACTTC
few | TRBD2 | TRBJ2-3 | TRBV7-3 | CASSQWGLAGTDTQYF | TGTGCCAGCAGCCAATGGGGACTAGCGGGGACAGATACGCAGTATTTT
few | TRBD1 | TRBJ2-1 | TRBV5-4 | CASTEDRGPYNEQFF | TGTGCCAGCACCGAGGACAGGGGCCCCTACAATGAGCAGTTCTTC
few | . | TRBJ2-7 | TRBV12-3/TRBV12-4 | CASSRPFPYEQYF | TGTGCCAGCAGTCGTCCCTTCCCCTACGAGCAGTACTTC
once | TRBD1 | TRBJ1-1 | TRBV4-3 | CASSQTGGPTGGEAFF | TGCGCCAGCAGCCAGACAGGGGGCCCGACGGGGGGTGAAGCTTTCTTT
. | TRBD1 | TRBJ1-6 | TRBV7-9 | CASIPQGASYNSPLHF | TGTGCCAGCATCCCCCAGGGGGCATCCTATAATTCACCCCTCCACTTT
few | . | TRBJ2-5 | TRBV7-6 | CASSISRGPQETQYF | TGTGCCAGCAGCATCTCCAGGGGCCCTCAAGAGACCCAGTACTTC
many | . | TRBJ1-2 | TRBV7-9 | CASSHRDKLNYGYTF | TGTGCCAGCAGCCACCGGGACAAACTTAACTATGGCTACACCTTC
. | . | TRBJ2-2 | TRBV4-1 | CASSQDRDGGTGELFF | TGCGCCAGCAGCCAAGATCGCGACGGTGGCACCGGGGAGCTGTTTTTT
. | . | TRBJ1-1 | TRBV14 | CASSQESFGTEAFF | TGTGCCAGCAGCCAAGAATCGTTTGGGACTGAAGCTTTCTTT
. | . | TRBJ1-4 | TRBV27 | CASSLWGGANEKLFF | TGTGCCAGCAGTTTATGGGGGGGGGCTAATGAAAAACTGTTTTTT
once | TRBD1 | TRBJ2-7 | TRBV27 | CASSTRQGSMDEQYF | TGTGCCAGCAGTACCCGACAGGGCAGCATGGACGAGCAGTACTTC
few | . | TRBJ1-2 | TRBV24-1 | CATSDTRGDGYTF | TGTGCCACCAGTGATACAAGGGGCGATGGCTACACCTTC
few | . | TRBJ2-2 | TRBV7-6 | CASSPPGLLTGELFF | TGTGCCAGCAGCCCACCCGGTTTGCTCACCGGGGAGCTGTTTTTT
many | . | TRBJ1-2 | TRBV7-6 | CASSENRAADGYTF | TGTGCCAGCAGCGAGAACAGGGCAGCGGATGGCTACACCTTC
few | . | TRBJ1-6 | TRBV6-6 | CASSYSRGPGSSPLHF | TGTGCCAGCAGTTACTCGAGAGGGCCAGGTTCCTCACCCCTCCACTTT
. | . | TRBJ2-6 | TRBV9 | CASSVATGANVLTF | TGTGCCAGCAGCGTAGCTACTGGGGCCAACGTCCTGACTTTC
. | TRBD2 | TRBJ2-3 | TRBV6-5 | CASSQAGFTDTQYF | TGTGCCAGCAGTCAAGCGGGGTTCACAGATACGCAGTATTTT
few | . | TRBJ1-3 | TRBV7-6 | CASSHTSGSAGNTIYF | TGTGCCAGCAGCCATACATCGGGGTCCGCGGGAAACACCATATATTTT
. | . | TRBJ2-5 | TRBV7-7 | CASRPWPGEGETQYF | TGTGCTAGCAGACCATGGCCCGGGGAAGGGGAGACCCAGTACTTC
. | TRBD1 | TRBJ2-7 | TRBV19 | CASSIRGPSRTGVNYEQYF | TGTGCCAGTAGTATAAGGGGCCCCTCCAGGACAGGGGTAAACTACGAGCAGTACTTC
. | . | TRBJ2-7 | TRBV19 | CASSIGQLYEQYF | TGTGCCAGTAGTATCGGACAGCTCTACGAGCAGTACTTC
. | . | TRBJ1-3 | TRBV25-1 | CASSESGSGNTIYF | TGTGCCAGCAGTGAATCTGGGTCTGGAAACACCATATATTTT
many | TRBD1 | TRBJ2-2 | TRBV7-8 | CASSSGTESFVISGELFF | TGTGCCAGCAGCTCAGGGACAGAAAGTTTCGTTATCTCCGGGGAGCTGTTTTTT
. | . | TRBJ1-3 | TRBV27 | CASSRYSSGNTIYF | TGTGCCAGCAGTCGTTACAGCTCTGGAAACACCATATATTTT
. | . | TRBJ2-1 | TRBV2 | CVRVGAKGEQFF | TGTGTCCGGGTTGGAGCTAAGGGTGAGCAGTTCTTC
few | . | TRBJ1-2 | TRBV7-6 | CASSFSGAKWGYTF | TGTGCCAGCAGCTTTAGCGGGGCGAAGTGGGGCTACACCTTC
many | . | TRBJ2-1 | TRBV27 | CASSFSNEQFF | TGTGCCAGCAGTTTTTCGAATGAGCAGTTCTTC
once | . | TRBJ2-2 | TRBV4-1 | CASSPQGGGDTGELFF | TGCGCCAGCAGCCCCCAGGGGGGGGGCGACACCGGGGAGCTGTTTTTT
few | TRBD1 | TRBJ1-1 | TRBV7-6 | CASSSGTGVRAFF | TGTGCCAGCAGCTCCGGGACAGGGGTGCGGGCTTTCTTT
. | . | TRBJ2-7 | TRBV20-1 | CSARDGAGATPEQYF | TGCAGTGCTAGAGATGGCGCAGGGGCCACCCCAGAGCAGTACTTC
. | . | TRBJ2-7 | TRBV20-1 | CSARDRGRGNSYEQYF | TGCAGTGCTAGAGATCGGGGGCGGGGGAACTCCTACGAGCAGTACTTC
once | TRBD2 | TRBJ2-1 | TRBV6-2/TRBV6-3 | CASSLQLAGEVEQFF | TGTGCCAGCAGCTTGCAATTAGCGGGGGAGGTTGAGCAGTTCTTC
. | TRBD1 | TRBJ2-4 | TRBV13 | CASSPPGQGSKNIQYF | TGTGCCAGCAGCCCTCCGGGACAGGGGTCCAAAAACATTCAGTACTTC
. | . | TRBJ1-2 | TRBV5-4 | CASSPTPTDFYGYTF | TGTGCCAGCAGCCCGACTCCGACGGACTTCTATGGCTACACCTTC
. | . | TRBJ1-5 | TRBV27 | CASSESRVTQPQHF | TGTGCCAGCAGCGAAAGCAGGGTCACTCAGCCCCAGCATTTT
. | . | TRBJ2-5 | TRBV4-3 | CASSQGSFGETQYF | TGCGCCAGCAGCCAAGGCAGCTTTGGCGAGACCCAGTACTTC
. | . | TRBJ2-1 | TRBV19 | CASKQPYNEQFF | TGTGCCAGTAAACAGCCGTACAATGAGCAGTTCTTC
few | . | TRBJ2-1 | TRBV19 | CASSSELPRDEQFF | TGTGCCAGTAGTTCAGAACTCCCTCGTGATGAGCAGTTCTTC
. | . | TRBJ2-2 | TRBV24-1 | CATSPTGRTGELFF | TGTGCCACCTCACCGACAGGGAGGACCGGGGAGCTGTTTTTT
. | TRBD1 | TRBJ1-4 | TRBV25-1 | CASSARGTAFGGLFF | TGTGCCAGCAGTGCGCGCGGGACAGCCTTTGGGGGACTGTTTTTT
. | . | TRBJ1-2 | TRBV2 | CAGEGEYGYTF | TGTGCCGGGGAAGGGGAGTATGGCTACACCTTC
. | TRBD1 | TRBJ1-4 | TRBV7-6 | CASSQETGAGEKLFF | TGTGCCAGCAGCCAAGAGACAGGGGCGGGGGAAAAACTGTTTTTT
. | TRBD1 | TRBJ1-6 | TRBV27 | CASSFTGEVNPLHF | TGTGCCAGCAGTTTTACAGGGGAGGTAAATCCCCTCCACTTT
many | TRBD1 | TRBJ1-2 | TRBV5-1 | CASSFAFATGEYGYTF | TGCGCCAGCAGCTTCGCCTTCGCGACAGGGGAGTATGGCTACACCTTC
. | . | TRBJ1-5 | TRBV19 | CASSEMGGNQPQHF | TGTGCCAGTAGTGAGATGGGAGGCAATCAGCCCCAGCATTTT
. | TRBD2 | TRBJ2-3 | TRBV20-1 | CSAWTSGGAVGTDTQYF | TGCAGTGCTTGGACTAGCGGGGGGGCCGTTGGTACGGATACGCAGTATTTT
. | . | TRBJ1-5 | TRBV6-1 | CASSEDGGGGQPQHF | TGTGCCAGCAGTGAAGACGGTGGAGGGGGTCAGCCCCAGCATTTT
. | TRBD1 | TRBJ1-1 | TRBV11-1 | CASSTTRQGARKNTEAFF | TGTGCCAGCAGTACCACAAGACAGGGGGCGCGGAAGAACACTGAAGCTTTCTTT
many | TRBD1 | TRBJ2-7 | TRBV7-6 | CASSSDRGLSYEQYF | TGTGCCAGCAGCTCCGACAGGGGCCTCTCCTACGAGCAGTACTTC